This T cell receptor beta chain was documented in a study of T cell changes during pregnancy in multiple sclerosis. The table came from immunoSEQ multiplex PCR; TCRdb's copy has only in-frame clones and leaves some out. The sample includes about 99,000 clones, about 94% of them seen just once. The length of the CDR3 is 13 residues. Per germline, CDR1 LNHNV and CDR2 YYDKDF (reference sequence). Losses at the gene ends were 9 bases for V and 6 bases for J; bases not matched to a gene: 6. The receptor was isolated from a female donor with multiple sclerosis, enrolled in a pregnancy study. The V and J genes are TRBV15 and TRBJ2-1; 9 positions agree with TRBD2. The sequencing used peripheral blood, collected after pregnancy. CDR3: CATGLAMGNEQFF. The DNA of the CDR3 is TGTGCCACAGGACTAGCGATGGGCAATGAGCAGTTCTTC. Combining the CDR3 with reference TRBV15 and TRBJ2-1 gives the whole variable domain DAMVIQNPRYQVTQFGKPVTLSCSQTLNHNVMYWYQQKSSQAPKLLFHYYDKDFNNEADTPDNFQSRRPNTSFCFLDIRSPGLGDTAMYLCATGLAMGNEQFFGPGTRLTVL.